This passage covers 26 T cell receptor beta chains from one sample sequenced in a study of fetal regulatory T cell absence and autoimmunity. Assay used: immunoSEQ multiplex PCR; TCRdb lists only in-frame clones, some missing. The table has about 46,000 clones, roughly 80% seen once. Sample: cord blood. These TCRs come from a newborn boy with IPEX syndrome.

V gene TRBV7-5 combines with J gene TRBJ2-7; no DNA check was done on the table's D call, TRBD2. TRBV7-5 is recorded as a pseudogene. The CDR3 is made up of 11 amino acids. In nucleotides, the CDR3 is TGTGTCAGAAGCTTAGCCGACGAGCAGTACTTC. Encoded protein: CVRSLADEQYF.

This clone was found a few times. V usage is TRBV4-1 and J usage is TRBJ2-7; TRBD1 is a possible D gene (5 bases). The ends were cut back, 5 bases at V and 3 bases at J, with 14 bases in the middle. The germline gives CDR1 MGHRA, CDR2 YSYEKL. The length of the CDR3 is 14 residues. CDR3 nucleotide sequence: TGCGCCAGCAGCTCGCAGGGCGCCGGCTACGAGCAGTACTTC. Amino acid sequence: CASSSQGAGYEQYF.

Of note for this clone: The sample holds other DNA sequences that translate to the same CDR3. This chain connects TRBV5-1 to TRBJ2-3; 10 bases match TRBD2. CDR1 and CDR2 (germline): SGHRS, YFSETQ. Unmatched junction bases numbered 3, after V lost 4 bases and J lost 1 base. The CDR3 runs 15 residues. The CDR3 DNA follows: TGCGCCAGCAGCCTAGCGGGGGCCCGCACAGATACGCAGTATTTT. It yields the protein CASSLAGARTDTQYF.

The chain is built from TRBV6-6 and TRBJ1-2; 8 nucleotides agree with TRBD1. Trimming removed 5 bases from V and 1 base from J; junction bases left unmatched: 9. The germline V gene has CDR1 MNHNY and CDR2 SVGAGI (reference sequence). The CDR3 consists of 16 residues. CDR3 bases: TGTGCCAGCAGTCCACTAGGACAGGGAAGTAACTATGGCTACACCTTC. Translation: CASSPLGQGSNYGYTF.

This clone appeared a few times. This chain connects TRBV19 to TRBJ1-2; 7 nucleotides match TRBD1. CDR3 length: 13 amino acids. Trimming removed 10 bases from V and 8 bases from J; junction bases left unmatched: 13. CDR1 and CDR2 from the germline V gene are LNHDA and SQIVND (reference sequence). This chain's CDR3 is CATESTGTKGYTF. The CDR3 region has the DNA TGTGCCACCGAGTCGACAGGGACCAAGGGCTACACCTTC.

The chain's CDR3 is CASSLKGADTQYF. The CDR3 bases are TGTGCCAGCAGCTTAAAGGGGGCAGATACGCAGTATTTT. V gene TRBV7-9 combines with J gene TRBJ2-3; TRBD1 might be the D (6 bases). CDR1 is SEHNR and CDR2 is FQNEAQ in the germline V gene (reference sequence). The V end was cut by 2 bases, the J end by 4 bases, with 7 bases between. CDR3 length equals 13 residues.

With regard to this clone: This sample includes further DNA sequences coding for the same CDR3. This chain connects TRBV5-1 to TRBJ2-5; 10 bases align to TRBD2. The CDR3 extends over 14 amino acids. The germline gives CDR1 SGHRS, CDR2 YFSETQ. Germline trimming cut 2 bases from V and 2 bases from J; bases unmatched to any gene: 0. CDR3 DNA: TGCGCCAGCAGCTTAGCGGGAGGGCAAGAGACCCAGTACTTC. It is translated as CASSLAGGQETQYF.

This chain uses TRBV27 with TRBJ1-1; D remains unclear. Per germline, CDR1 MNHEY and CDR2 SMNVEV (reference sequence). V was pared by 6 bases and J by 0 bases, with 11 bases between. This CDR3 region has 14 residues. As DNA, the CDR3 is TGTGCCAGCAGACCGCCAGGTCTGAACACTGAAGCTTTCTTT. Protein sequence: CASRPPGLNTEAFF.

The chain couples TRBV18 to TRBJ1-4, with TRBD1 matching 7 bases. The CDR3 is 14 residues long. Germline assignment: CDR1 KGHSH and CDR2 LQKENI. The J segment lost 7 bases and the V segment lost 4 bases, leaving 6 bases of the junction unmatched. The CDR3 here is CASSRQGFFEKLFF. CDR3 DNA sequence: TGTGCCAGCTCACGACAGGGTTTTTTTGAAAAACTGTTTTTT.

The chain recombines TRBV27 with TRBJ2-7, with D perhaps TRBD2 (6 bases). The CDR3 is made up of 15 amino acids. Germline-derived CDR1 and CDR2 are MNHEY and SMNVEV (reference sequence). Between the trimmed V and J ends, which lost 4 bases and 5 bases, there was a span of 18 bases. The CDR3 loop reads CASSWFYGGGHEQYF. CDR3 in DNA: TGTGCCAGCAGTTGGTTTTACGGGGGTGGCCACGAGCAGTACTTC.

The chain couples TRBV27 to TRBJ2-3; weak D call: TRBD2 (5 bases). Germline assignment: CDR1 MNHEY and CDR2 SMNVEV (reference sequence). V dropped 8 bases and J dropped 6 bases, with 27 bases sitting between them. The CDR3 contains 17 residues. The CDR3 loop reads CASSSGTWPRRYDTQYF. Written as DNA, the CDR3 is TGTGCCAGCTCCAGCGGAACGTGGCCACGCCGCTATGATACGCAGTATTTT.

In DNA, the CDR3 is TGTGCCAGCAGCTCGGACAGCGGGGGAGGCTACACCTTC. Its protein is CASSSDSGGGYTF. The V and J genes are TRBV2 and TRBJ1-2; the D gene is possibly TRBD1 (6 bases). CDR1 and CDR2 (germline): SNHLY, FYNNEI. V was trimmed by 6 bases and J by 8 bases, leaving 16 bases between them. This CDR3 contains 13 residues.

V is TRBV4-2 and J is TRBJ2-5; 10 positions agree with TRBD2. The germline gives CDR1 LGHNA, CDR2 YNFKEQ. The CDR3 covers 16 residues. Trimming took 4 bases from V and 1 from J; bases not matched to a gene: 6. In DNA form, the CDR3 reads TGTGCCAGCAGCCTTCCCCGGACTAGCGGCCAAGAGACCCAGTACTTC. This translates into CASSLPRTSGQETQYF.

The rearrangement uses TRBV21-1 and TRBJ1-2; the D call in the table, TRBD1, was not verified against the DNA. TRBV21-1 is classified as a pseudogene. CDR3 length equals 13 residues. CDR3 residues: CASSKGHNYGYTF. Written as DNA, the CDR3 is TGTGCCAGCAGCAAGGGACATAACTATGGCTACACCTTC.

This clone was seen once. The V gene is TRBV5-1, the J gene TRBJ2-1; D gene ambiguous. Germline CDR1 SGHRS, CDR2 YFSETQ. Trimming removed 2 bases at V and 5 bases at J, with 5 bases between. This CDR3 has 12 amino acids. The CDR3 DNA sequence: TGCGCCAGCAGCTTAAGGGACAATGAGCAGTTCTTC. Translated: CASSLRDNEQFF.

The J gene is TRBJ1-1, the V gene TRBV20-1, with 8 bases identical to TRBD1. There are 9 residues in the CDR3. V was pared by 5 bases and J by 10 bases, with 0 bases of the junction left unmatched. In germline, CDR1 is DFQATT, CDR2 SNEGSKA (reference sequence). The CDR3 reads CSADRGAFF. The CDR3 DNA reads as TGCAGTGCTGACAGGGGAGCTTTCTTT.

The chain is built from TRBV11-2 and TRBJ2-7; TRBD2 matches at 7 bases. Germline V lookup: CDR1 SGHAT, CDR2 FQNNGV. Unmatched junction bases numbered 13, after V lost 0 bases and J lost 2 bases. There are 18 residues in the CDR3. The CDR3 loop is CASSLEKREGGLAYEQYF. CDR3 in DNA: TGTGCCAGCAGCTTAGAGAAGCGGGAAGGTGGGCTGGCCTACGAGCAGTACTTC. The complete variable domain, with remaining parts taken from reference TRBV11-2 and TRBJ2-7, reads EAGVAQSPRYKIIEKRQSVAFWCNPISGHATLYWYQQILGQGPKLLIQFQNNGVVDDSQLPKDRFSAERLKGVDSTLKIQPAKLEDSAVYLCASSLEKREGGLAYEQYFGPGTRLTVT.

The chain links TRBV16 to TRBJ1-1; D not resolved. V gave up 2 bases and J gave up 5 bases, with 18 bases separating them. The CDR3 length is 16 residues. From germline, CDR1 is KGHSY and CDR2 FQNENV. The CDR3 nucleotides are TGTGCCAGCAGCCAAAATGGACGCAGACGAAGAACTGAAGCTTTCTTT. As protein: CASSQNGRRRRTEAFF.

V gene TRBV2 combines with J gene TRBJ2-3; D possibly corresponds to TRBD2 (6 bases). Germline lookup yields CDR1 SNHLY and CDR2 FYNNEI. With 5 bases removed from V and 2 bases from J, the gap between germline ends came to 11 bases. The CDR3 is made up of 14 amino acids. The chain's CDR3 is CASSRGLSTDTQYF. CDR3 coding DNA: TGTGCCAGCAGTCGGGGACTCTCCACAGATACGCAGTATTTT.

As DNA, the CDR3 is TGTGCCAGCAGATCCCCGGGTCCGAAGGAAGAGCAGTACTTC. Translated, it gives CASRSPGPKEEQYF. The J gene is TRBJ2-7, the V gene TRBV7-2; the D is unclear. V lost 6 bases and J lost 7, with 19 bases in between. CDR3 length: 14 amino acids. Germline CDR1 reads SGHTA; CDR2 reads FQGNSA.

This clone has just a few counts. V gene TRBV11-3 combines with J gene TRBJ1-1; 7 bases are a match to TRBD1. The CDR3 totals 12 residues. V shed 2 bases and J 11 bases; nucleotides not matched to a gene: 5. Per germline, CDR1 SGHNT and CDR2 YENEEA. CDR3 nucleotide sequence: TGTGCCAGCAGCTTAACAGGGGCGTATGCTTTCTTT. The encoded protein is CASSLTGAYAFF.

Here the CDR3 DNA reads TGTGCCAGCAGTTTAATGACTAGCGGGGCCCAAAGCTCCTACAATGAGCAGTTCTTC. This gives the protein CASSLMTSGAQSSYNEQFF. This chain connects TRBV27 to TRBJ2-1; 11 nucleotides match TRBD2. CDR3 length equals 19 residues. The germline CDR1 and CDR2 sequences are MNHEY and SMNVEV (reference sequence). V gave up 2 bases and J gave up 0 bases; unmatched junction bases: 9.

This chain joins TRBV5-1 and TRBJ2-5; the match to TRBD1 covers 10 bases. The CDR3 length is 12 residues. The germline V gene encodes CDR1 SGHRS and CDR2 YFSETQ. V shed 7 bases, J shed 3 bases, and the junction held 0 bases outside the gene matches. The CDR3 here is CASGTGEETQYF. CDR3 nucleotides: TGCGCCAGCGGGACAGGGGAAGAGACCCAGTACTTC. The variable domain in full, with the rest retrieved from reference TRBV5-1 and TRBJ2-5, is KAGVTQTPRYLIKTRGQQVTLSCSPISGHRSVSWYQQTPGQGLQFLFEYFSETQRNKGNFPGRFSGRQFSNSRSEMNVSTLELGDSALYLCASGTGEETQYFGPGTRLLVL.

The chain has TRBV6-1 and TRBJ1-6, with a possible D match to TRBD1 (6 bases). The CDR3 covers 14 residues. Germline lookup yields CDR1 MNHNS and CDR2 SASEGT. Trimming stripped 5 bases from V and 8 bases from J, with 13 bases between. The CDR3: CASSTGINYSPLHF. The CDR3 region has the DNA TGTGCCAGCAGTACAGGGATTAACTATTCACCCCTCCACTTT.

This clone was counted between two and nine times. This chain uses TRBV30 with TRBJ2-7, with D possibly called TRBD1 or TRBD2 (6 bases each). The V and J ends lost 2 bases and 2 bases respectively, with 13 bases between them. The germline CDR1 and CDR2 sequences are GTSNPN and SVGIG (reference sequence). The CDR3 covers 14 residues. CDR3 region: CAWSNGGIAYEQYF. The CDR3 bases are TGTGCCTGGAGTAACGGGGGCATCGCCTACGAGCAGTACTTC.

The chain combines TRBV25-1 with TRBJ2-7; possibly TRBD2 for D (6 bases). Trimming removed 3 bases from V and 5 bases from J, with 11 bases in between. Germline lookup yields CDR1 MGHDK and CDR2 SYGVNS. This CDR3 is 13 amino acids long. CDR3 protein: CASSDAGNHEQYF. The CDR3 DNA reads TGTGCCAGCAGTGATGCGGGGAACCACGAGCAGTACTTC.